This TCR beta chain is drawn from a study of cytomegalovirus exposure and HLA in healthy donors. Study summary: Earlier, some 180 million T cells were analyzed, and more than 100 million unique TCR beta sequences were found among them. Study-level points and caveats: V segments that were indistinguishable, TRBV6-2 and TRBV6-3 among them, were omitted from analysis.

The germline gives CDR1 LNHDA, CDR2 SQIVND (reference sequence). V shed 8 bases, J shed 3 bases, and the junction held 11 bases outside the gene matches. The length of the CDR3 is 15 residues. The primer mix had 60 Vbeta and 13 Jbeta primers. Repertoires were generated with immunoSEQ multiplex PCR, while TCRdb's copy carries only in-frame clones and drops some. The sample includes approximately 220,000 clones, around 79% seen only once; the top ten take approximately 0.22%. About this clone itself: Its matching antigen is unknown.

Sample: PBMCs. The chain is built from TRBV19 and TRBJ2-3; TRBD2 aligns across 7 bases. This clonotype was sampled from a girl aged 2 to 9 in good health and CMV-seronegative. In DNA, the CDR3 is TGTGCCAGTTTTCCGGGGGAGGGTCCGACAGATACGCAGTATTTT. Translating gives CASFPGEGPTDTQYF.